What follows describes a single T cell receptor beta chain. The data were produced by immunoSEQ multiplex PCR, yet TCRdb's version contains in-frame clones alone and is incomplete. The profile covers roughly 520,000 clones, with 88% appearing a single time and 1.5% to 2% taken by the ten largest. The data were obtained in a study of blood T cell repertoires in COVID-19. Losses at the gene ends were 2 bases for V and 6 bases for J; bases not matched to a gene: 11. The germline V gene encodes CDR1 SGHTA and CDR2 FQGNSA. CDR3 length equals 16 residues. The sequencing sample was made of PBMCs or T cells enriched from blood (not recorded which). This TCR came from a middle-aged woman who had recovered from COVID-19. This chain links TRBV7-2 with TRBJ1-1; TRBD1 agrees at 8 bases. The CDR3 region is CASSLTAQGARAEAFF. CDR3 nucleotides: TGTGCCAGCAGCTTAACCGCGCAGGGGGCAAGGGCTGAAGCTTTCTTT.